Presented here are 17 T cell receptor beta chains from one specimen sequenced in a study of blood T cell repertoires in COVID-19 (dated by TCRdb to the early 2020s). Library preparation employed the immunoSEQ multiplex PCR assay. This immuneACCESS table, as held by TCRdb, lists in-frame sequences with V and J called but not all clones. Of the missing ones, under half trace to an unresolved V gene in checked studies; the others have no known cause. The sample table contains about 160,000 clones; only one count was recorded for over 80% of them. The ten largest clones add up to around 4.6% of the sample. The specimen sequenced was peripheral blood. Every receptor here comes from a woman in her fifties or sixties with acute or convalescent COVID-19.

The chain recombines TRBV27 with TRBJ1-2, with D uncertain. The CDR3 extends over 13 amino acids. Trimming pared 4 bases from V and 2 bases from J, leaving 8 bases between. The germline V gene encodes CDR1 MNHEY and CDR2 SMNVEV (reference sequence). The CDR3 DNA reads TGTGCCAGCAGTTGGGCGGGGAACTATGGCTACACCTTC. It encodes CASSWAGNYGYTF.

The chain is built from TRBV7-9 and TRBJ1-3; 9 bases agree with TRBD1. Germline CDR1 and CDR2: SEHNR and FQNEAQ (reference sequence). J was trimmed by 3 bases and V by 5 bases; bases with no gene match: 8. The CDR3 runs to 16 residues. This CDR3 reads CASSPQGADYGNTIYF. The CDR3 DNA is TGTGCCAGCAGCCCACAGGGGGCGGATTATGGAAACACCATATATTTT.

The chain has TRBV4-1 and TRBJ1-1, with a possible D match to TRBD1 (6 bases). CDR3 size: 15 residues. The germline V gene has CDR1 MGHRA and CDR2 YSYEKL. The V and J ends lost 0 bases and 4 bases respectively, with 12 bases between them. CDR3 residues: CASSQEGTSVTEAFF. The CDR3 DNA sequence: TGCGCCAGCAGCCAAGAGGGGACATCAGTCACTGAAGCTTTCTTT.

The chain combines TRBV2 with TRBJ2-1; unclear D gene. Trimming left V 2 bases short and J 15 bases short, with 17 bases between. Germline-derived CDR1 and CDR2 are SNHLY and FYNNEI. The CDR3 runs 13 residues. The CDR3 loop reads CASSERSSLGRFF. The CDR3 nucleotides read TGTGCCAGCAGTGAACGTAGCTCCCTAGGAAGGTTCTTC.

The chain uses TRBV5-1 and TRBJ2-5, with a possible D match to TRBD1 (6 bases). Germline loops: CDR1 SGHRS, CDR2 YFSETQ. V was shortened by 1 base and J by 1 base, with 14 bases between the two germline ends. The CDR3 runs 16 residues. This chain's CDR3 is CASSLQGGMSQETQYF. The CDR3 DNA follows: TGCGCCAGCAGCTTGCAAGGGGGAATGAGCCAAGAGACCCAGTACTTC.

The chain employs TRBV19 and TRBJ1-2; D might be TRBD1 (6 bases). CDR1 is LNHDA and CDR2 is SQIVND in the germline V gene (reference sequence). The CDR3 sequence is 13 residues long. V lost 9 bases, J lost 6 bases, and 17 bases lay in between. The CDR3 protein is CASEQTGIHGYTF. For the CDR3, the DNA is TGTGCCAGCGAACAAACAGGGATTCATGGCTACACCTTC.

The chain employs TRBV5-6 and TRBJ2-7, with unresolved D. Trimming removed 0 bases from V and 1 base from J, with 17 bases in between. The CDR3 is made up of 17 amino acids. Germline CDR1 reads SGHDT; CDR2 reads YYEEEE. CDR3 amino acids: CASSLGVTPSLSYEQYF. CDR3 coding DNA: TGTGCCAGCAGCTTGGGTGTGACACCAAGTTTATCCTACGAGCAGTACTTC.

The rearrangement links TRBV7-2 to TRBJ1-1; tentative D call: TRBD1 (5 bases). V shed 0 bases and J shed 1 base, with 9 bases lying between them. Germline V gives CDR1 SGHTA, CDR2 FQGNSA. The CDR3 contains 15 residues. This CDR3 reads CASSLAAGPNTEAFF. CDR3 nucleotide sequence: TGTGCCAGCAGCTTAGCTGCAGGGCCGAACACTGAAGCTTTCTTT.

CDR3 sequence reads: CAWSATSYSYNEQFF. CDR3 in DNA: TGTGCCTGGAGTGCAACTAGTTACTCCTACAATGAGCAGTTCTTC. This rearrangement joins TRBV30 to TRBJ2-1; D possibly corresponds to TRBD2 (5 bases). This CDR3 has 15 residues. Trimming took off 1 base at V and 0 bases at J, with 10 bases between the two ends. Looked up from germline, CDR1 is GTSNPN and CDR2 is SVGIG (reference sequence). Supplemented by reference TRBV30 and TRBJ2-1, the full variable domain reads SQTIHQWPATLVQPVGSPLSLECTVEGTSNPNLYWYRQAAGRGLQLLFYSVGIGQISSEVPQNLSASRPQDRQFILSSKKLLLSDSGFYLCAWSATSYSYNEQFFGPGTRLTVL.

The chain links TRBV12-5 to TRBJ1-1; TRBD1 matches 7 bases. This CDR3 is built from 14 residues. Per the germline V gene, CDR1 is LGHNT and CDR2 is FRNRAP. Here the CDR3 DNA reads TGTGAGGGTACTGGACAGGCCAAGAACACTGAAGCTTTCTTT. Its translation: CEGTGQAKNTEAFF.

This clone was observed a single time. The chain has TRBV7-3 and TRBJ2-5; 8 positions agree with TRBD2. The trim removed 3 bases at V and 5 bases at J, leaving 8 bases unmatched. Looked up from germline, CDR1 is SGHTA and CDR2 is FQGTGA. The CDR3 has 15 residues. The CDR3 sequence is CASSFGGGPGETQYF. The DNA of the CDR3 is TGTGCCAGCAGCTTTGGCGGGGGGCCAGGGGAGACCCAGTACTTC.

V usage is TRBV2 and J usage is TRBJ1-5; TRBD1 aligns across 7 bases. The V gene end was trimmed by 7 bases and the J gene end by 2 bases; junction bases not matched to a gene: 8. Per the germline V gene, CDR1 is SNHLY and CDR2 is FYNNEI. The CDR3 is 15 residues long. The CDR3 protein is CASTYTGVGNQPQHF. The CDR3, as DNA: TGTGCCAGCACTTATACAGGGGTAGGCAATCAGCCCCAGCATTTT.

The V and J genes are TRBV15 and TRBJ1-1, with TRBD1 matching 8 bases. V lost 9 bases and J lost 3; bases outside the gene matches: 9. The CDR3 covers 14 residues. Germline lookup yields CDR1 LNHNV and CDR2 YYDKDF (reference sequence). The CDR3 spells CATGQGADDTEAFF. CDR3 coding DNA: TGTGCCACAGGACAGGGAGCGGATGACACTGAAGCTTTCTTT.

The chain combines TRBV2 with TRBJ2-7; D perhaps matches TRBD1 (6 bases). The length of the CDR3 is 14 residues. Trimming pared 3 bases from V and 8 bases from J, leaving 17 bases between. Germline lookup yields CDR1 SNHLY and CDR2 FYNNEI. Written as DNA, the CDR3 is TGTGCCAGCAGTGACGCGGATCCCAGGGGCAAGCAGTACTTC. It yields the protein CASSDADPRGKQYF. Full variable domain (outside the CDR3, taken from reference TRBV2 and TRBJ2-7): EPEVTQTPSHQVTQMGQEVILRCVPISNHLYFYWYRQILGQKVEFLVSFYNNEISEKSEIFDDQFSVERPDGSNFTLKIRSTKLEDSAMYFCASSDADPRGKQYFGPGTRLTVT.

The chain links TRBV30 to TRBJ1-2, with no clear D. V lost 0 bases and J lost 4, with 9 bases in between. Germline lookup yields CDR1 GTSNPN and CDR2 SVGIG (reference sequence). This CDR3 is 13 amino acids long. Written as DNA, the CDR3 is TGTGCCTGGAGTGTAGCCCCCATCTATGGCTACACCTTC. Translating it yields CAWSVAPIYGYTF.

The sample holds one count of this clone. The rearrangement joins TRBV14 to TRBJ1-2; D gene uncertain. Trimming took 4 bases from V and 1 from J, leaving 16 bases between them. CDR3 length: 16 amino acids. Per germline, CDR1 SGHDN and CDR2 FVKESK. The CDR3, as DNA: TGTGCCAGCAGCCCGGGGAGAGGGCGGATTAACTATGGCTACACCTTC. As protein: CASSPGRGRINYGYTF.

The genes are TRBV3-1 (or the pseudogene TRBV3-2) and TRBJ2-7; 12 positions agree with TRBD2. CDR1 is LGHDT and CDR2 is YNNKEL in the germline V gene (reference sequence). The CDR3 spans 18 residues. V gave up 6 bases and J gave up 2 bases; unmatched junction bases: 14. The CDR3 nucleotides are TGTGCCAGCAGTCCTCGGACTAGCGGGGAACCGTCAACCTACGAGCAGTACTTC. It specifies CASSPRTSGEPSTYEQYF.